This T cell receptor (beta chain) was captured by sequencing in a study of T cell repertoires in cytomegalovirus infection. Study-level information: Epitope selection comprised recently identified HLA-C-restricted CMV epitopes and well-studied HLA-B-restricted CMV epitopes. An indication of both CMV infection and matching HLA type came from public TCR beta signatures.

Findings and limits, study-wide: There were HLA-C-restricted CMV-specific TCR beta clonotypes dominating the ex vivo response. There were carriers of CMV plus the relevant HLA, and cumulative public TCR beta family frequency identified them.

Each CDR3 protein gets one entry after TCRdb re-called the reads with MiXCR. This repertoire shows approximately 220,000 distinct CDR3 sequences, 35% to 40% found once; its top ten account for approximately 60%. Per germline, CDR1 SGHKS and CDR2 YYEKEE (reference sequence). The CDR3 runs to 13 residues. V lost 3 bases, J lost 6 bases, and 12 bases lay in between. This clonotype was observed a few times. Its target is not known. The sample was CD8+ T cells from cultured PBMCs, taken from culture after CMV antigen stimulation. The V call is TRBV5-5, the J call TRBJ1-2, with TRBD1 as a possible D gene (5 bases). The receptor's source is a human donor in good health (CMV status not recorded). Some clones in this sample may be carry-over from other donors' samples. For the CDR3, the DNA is TGTGCCAGCAGCTGGGACGACGGGAATGGCTACACCTTC. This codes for CASSWDDGNGYTF. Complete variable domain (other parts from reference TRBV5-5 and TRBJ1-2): DAGVTQSPTHLIKTRGQQVTLRCSPISGHKSVSWYQQVLGQGPQFIFQYYEKEERGRGNFPDRFSARQFPNYSSELNVNALLLGDSALYLCASSWDDGNGYTFGSGTRLTVV.